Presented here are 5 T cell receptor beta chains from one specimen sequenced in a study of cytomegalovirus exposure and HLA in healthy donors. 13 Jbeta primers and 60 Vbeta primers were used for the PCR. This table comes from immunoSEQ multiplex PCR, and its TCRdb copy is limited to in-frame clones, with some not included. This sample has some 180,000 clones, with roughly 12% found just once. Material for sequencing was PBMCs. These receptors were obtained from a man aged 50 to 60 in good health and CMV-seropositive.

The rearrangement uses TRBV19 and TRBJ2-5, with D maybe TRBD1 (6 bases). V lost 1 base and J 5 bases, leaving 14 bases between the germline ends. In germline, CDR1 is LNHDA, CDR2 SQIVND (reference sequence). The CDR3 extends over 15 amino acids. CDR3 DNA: TGTGCCAGTAGTATAGCACAGGGAATTGTGGAGACCCAGTACTTC. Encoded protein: CASSIAQGIVETQYF.

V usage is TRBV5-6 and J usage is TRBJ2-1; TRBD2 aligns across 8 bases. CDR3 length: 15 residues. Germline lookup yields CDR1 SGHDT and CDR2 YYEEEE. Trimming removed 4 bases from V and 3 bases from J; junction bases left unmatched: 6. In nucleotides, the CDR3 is TGTGCCAGCAGCCCCACTAGCGGACACTACAATGAGCAGTTCTTC. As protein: CASSPTSGHYNEQFF.

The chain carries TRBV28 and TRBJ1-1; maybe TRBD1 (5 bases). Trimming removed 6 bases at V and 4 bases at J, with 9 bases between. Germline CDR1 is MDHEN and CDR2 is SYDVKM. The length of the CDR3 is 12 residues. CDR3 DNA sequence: TGTGCCAGCAGAGTGACAGTCACTGAAGCTTTCTTT. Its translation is CASRVTVTEAFF.

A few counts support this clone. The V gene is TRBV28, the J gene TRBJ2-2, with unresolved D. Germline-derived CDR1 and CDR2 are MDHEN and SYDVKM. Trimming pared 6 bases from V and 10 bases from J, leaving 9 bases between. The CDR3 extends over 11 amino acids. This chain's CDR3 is CASSVFLELFF. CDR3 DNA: TGTGCCAGCAGCGTTTTTCTGGAGCTGTTTTTT.

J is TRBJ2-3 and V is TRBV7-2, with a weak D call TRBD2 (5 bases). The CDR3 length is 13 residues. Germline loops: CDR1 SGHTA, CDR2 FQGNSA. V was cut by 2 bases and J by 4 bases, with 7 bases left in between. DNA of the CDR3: TGTGCCAGCAGCTTAACTAGGGCAGATACGCAGTATTTT. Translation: CASSLTRADTQYF.